The 28 T cell receptor beta chains given below trace back to one sample, sequenced in a study of blood T cell repertoires in COVID-19. The assay was immunoSEQ multiplex PCR, and TCRdb's table has in-frame clones only and misses some. The table lists about 35,000 clones, approximately 87% of them singletons. The sample taken for sequencing was peripheral blood. The receptors come from an older man with active COVID-19.

This clone was recorded once. J is TRBJ2-3 and V is TRBV11-3; a weak D match, TRBD1 (6 bases). The length of the CDR3 is 14 residues. Germline V gives CDR1 SGHNT, CDR2 YENEEA. The V and J ends lost 3 bases and 0 bases respectively, with 7 bases between them. The CDR3 DNA follows: TGTGCCAGCAGCTTGGGACACAGCACAGATACGCAGTATTTT. This gives the protein CASSLGHSTDTQYF.

The chain has TRBV12-2 and TRBJ1-1; the table's D call of TRBD1 was not tested on the DNA. TRBV12-2 is flagged as a pseudogene. CDR3 length: 14 residues. CDR3 DNA sequence: TGTGCAAGTCGCTTCGGGACAGGGGGCACTGAAGCTTTCTTT. It yields the protein CASRFGTGGTEAFF.

J is TRBJ2-7 and V is TRBV6-1, with D possibly matching TRBD1 (6 bases). Trimming took off 4 bases at V and 2 bases at J, with 18 bases between the two ends. The germline gives CDR1 MNHNS, CDR2 SASEGT. This CDR3 has 16 amino acids. CDR3 amino acids: CASSVTTDSRAYEQYF. As DNA, the CDR3 is TGTGCCAGCAGTGTCACAACGGACAGCCGGGCCTACGAGCAGTACTTC.

V gene TRBV15 combines with J gene TRBJ2-1, with D possibly being TRBD1 (5 bases). Deletions cut 6 bases from V and 2 bases from J, with 23 bases between. Germline values: CDR1 LNHNV, CDR2 YYDKDF (reference sequence). There are 18 residues in the CDR3. This CDR3 reads CATSTPFSGSYPYNEQFF. In DNA form, the CDR3 reads TGTGCCACCAGTACTCCATTTTCAGGGTCTTATCCCTACAATGAGCAGTTCTTC.

The V call is TRBV3-1 (or the pseudogene TRBV3-2), the J call TRBJ2-3; D possibly corresponds to TRBD1 (6 bases). V lost 1 base and J 6 bases, leaving 17 bases between the germline ends. The CDR3 runs 16 residues. Germline-derived CDR1 and CDR2 are LGHDT and YNNKEL (reference sequence). CDR3 amino acids: CASSQGGTLIRDTQYF. CDR3 nucleotides: TGTGCCAGCAGCCAAGGGGGGACACTTATCCGGGATACGCAGTATTTT.

The rearrangement uses TRBV7-2 and TRBJ2-1, with D perhaps matching TRBD2 (6 bases). The ends were cut back, 0 bases at V and 0 bases at J, with 9 bases in the middle. This CDR3 is built from 16 residues. Germline values: CDR1 SGHTA, CDR2 FQGNSA. The CDR3 reads CASSLASGSSYNEQFF. For the CDR3, the DNA is TGTGCCAGCAGCTTAGCTAGCGGAAGCTCCTACAATGAGCAGTTCTTC. Variable domain in full (rest from reference TRBV7-2 and TRBJ2-1): GAGVSQSPSNKVTEKGKDVELRCDPISGHTALYWYRQSLGQGLEFLIYFQGNSAPDKSGLPSDRFSAERTGGSVSTLTIQRTQQEDSAVYLCASSLASGSSYNEQFFGPGTRLTVL.

The count of this clone is one. The V gene is TRBV5-1, the J gene TRBJ2-1; TRBD2 matches at 12 bases. From germline, CDR1 is SGHRS and CDR2 YFSETQ. There are 15 residues in the CDR3. The V gene end was trimmed by 4 bases and the J gene end by 7 bases; junction bases not matched to a gene: 6. In DNA, the CDR3 is TGCGCCAGCAGCCCAGGACTAGCGGGACAAAATGAGCAGTTCTTC. This sequence encodes CASSPGLAGQNEQFF. The full variable domain, rest sourced from reference TRBV5-1 and TRBJ2-1, is KAGVTQTPRYLIKTRGQQVTLSCSPISGHRSVSWYQQTPGQGLQFLFEYFSETQRNKGNFPGRFSGRQFSNSRSEMNVSTLELGDSALYLCASSPGLAGQNEQFFGPGTRLTVL.

The chain employs TRBV5-1 and TRBJ2-1; 7 bases fit TRBD2. Germline V gives CDR1 SGHRS, CDR2 YFSETQ. The ends lost 3 bases at V and 3 bases at J; junction bases unmatched: 9. This CDR3 region has 16 residues. CDR3 sequence reads: CASSSGGSSIYNEQFF. CDR3 bases: TGCGCCAGCAGCTCGGGGGGTTCGAGTATCTACAATGAGCAGTTCTTC. The full variable domain, its missing parts supplied by reference TRBV5-1 and TRBJ2-1, is KAGVTQTPRYLIKTRGQQVTLSCSPISGHRSVSWYQQTPGQGLQFLFEYFSETQRNKGNFPGRFSGRQFSNSRSEMNVSTLELGDSALYLCASSSGGSSIYNEQFFGPGTRLTVL.

The genes are TRBV7-2 and TRBJ2-2; 7 bases match TRBD2. V dropped 4 bases and J dropped 7; count of bases not matched to a gene: 3. CDR1 is SGHTA and CDR2 is FQGNSA in the germline V gene. This CDR3 contains 13 residues. The CDR3 sequence: CASSSQRGGELFF. As DNA, the CDR3 is TGTGCCAGCAGCTCTCAGCGGGGCGGGGAGCTGTTTTTT. Filled out from reference TRBV7-2 and TRBJ2-2, the complete variable domain reads GAGVSQSPSNKVTEKGKDVELRCDPISGHTALYWYRQSLGQGLEFLIYFQGNSAPDKSGLPSDRFSAERTGGSVSTLTIQRTQQEDSAVYLCASSSQRGGELFFGEGSRLTVL.

This clone appeared a single time. The CDR3 nucleotides are TGCGCCAGCAGCCGCTATACAGGGAACGAGCAGTACTTC. This sequence encodes CASSRYTGNEQYF. This chain joins TRBV4-3 and TRBJ2-7; TRBD1 might be the D (6 bases). Germline V lookup: CDR1 LGHNA, CDR2 YSLEER. This CDR3 comprises 13 residues. V was pared by 4 bases and J by 5 bases, with 12 bases between.

The V call is TRBV14, the J call TRBJ2-1; weak D call: TRBD2 (5 bases). The CDR3 spans 17 residues. The V and J ends lost 4 bases and 4 bases respectively, with 20 bases between them. Per the germline V gene, CDR1 is SGHDN and CDR2 is FVKESK. For the CDR3, the DNA is TGTGCCAGCAGCCGGCGGGCGCTGCTGTCCCATTACAATGAGCAGTTCTTC. This sequence encodes CASSRRALLSHYNEQFF.

The genes are TRBV5-1 and TRBJ2-1; 13 nucleotides align to TRBD2. Per the germline V gene, CDR1 is SGHRS and CDR2 is YFSETQ. Trimming took 4 bases from V and 3 from J; bases not matched to a gene: 4. The CDR3 has 16 amino acids. The CDR3 loop is CASSRTSGSLYNEQFF. CDR3 sequence (DNA): TGCGCCAGCAGCCGGACTAGCGGGAGCCTCTACAATGAGCAGTTCTTC.

The V gene is TRBV19, the J gene TRBJ1-5; 8 nucleotides line up with TRBD1. Germline assignment: CDR1 LNHDA and CDR2 SQIVND (reference sequence). The J segment lost 0 bases and the V segment lost 2 bases, leaving 3 bases of the junction unmatched. The CDR3 consists of 16 residues. The CDR3 DNA is TGTGCCAGTAGTATACGACAGGGGTATAGCAATCAGCCCCAGCATTTT. The encoded protein is CASSIRQGYSNQPQHF.

The genes are TRBV10-3 and TRBJ2-1; 11 bases are a match to TRBD2. This CDR3 is 18 amino acids long. Trimming removed 3 bases from V and 3 bases from J; junction bases left unmatched: 10. Germline V gene lookup returns CDR1 ENHRY and CDR2 SYGVKD. CDR3 sequence (DNA): TGTGCCATCAGTGAACCGACACTAGCGGGAGTTCTCTACAATGAGCAGTTCTTC. Its translation is CAISEPTLAGVLYNEQFF.

The chain combines TRBV3-1 (or the pseudogene TRBV3-2) with TRBJ1-1; weak D call: TRBD1 (5 bases). Germline V lookup: CDR1 LGHDT, CDR2 YNNKEL (reference sequence). The CDR3 consists of 15 residues. Trimming removed 4 bases from V and 5 bases from J, with 17 bases in between. CDR3 sequence (DNA): TGTGCCAGCAGCCGAAAGGGAGGGGCTAATACTGAAGCTTTCTTT. Protein sequence: CASSRKGGANTEAFF.

CDR3 DNA sequence: TGTGCCAGCAGGACCGGGACAGGGCTCTACGAGCAGTACTTC. Amino acid sequence: CASRTGTGLYEQYF. The chain employs TRBV28 and TRBJ2-7; 9 bases line up with TRBD1. Germline lookup yields CDR1 MDHEN and CDR2 SYDVKM. The J segment lost 3 bases and the V segment lost 6 bases, leaving 6 bases of the junction unmatched. The CDR3 is made up of 14 amino acids.

This clone was observed a single time. This chain connects TRBV28 to TRBJ2-7, with D possibly matching TRBD2 (6 bases). Germline CDR1 MDHEN, CDR2 SYDVKM. The length of the CDR3 is 13 residues. The V end was cut by 2 bases, the J end by 3 bases, with 8 bases between. CDR3 DNA sequence: TGTGCCAGCAGTTTAATCGGGGGCTACGAGCAGTACTTC. This gives the protein CASSLIGGYEQYF. The full variable domain, its missing parts supplied by reference TRBV28 and TRBJ2-7, is DVKVTQSSRYLVKRTGEKVFLECVQDMDHENMFWYRQDPGLGLRLIYFSYDVKMKEKGDIPEGYSVSREKKERFSLILESASTNQTSMYLCASSLIGGYEQYFGPGTRLTVT.

V gene TRBV2 combines with J gene TRBJ1-6; 8 bases line up with TRBD1. The CDR3 consists of 15 residues. Germline CDR1 SNHLY, CDR2 FYNNEI. Trimming at V came to 2 bases and at J to 10 bases, leaving 7 bases not matched to a gene. The CDR3, as DNA: TGTGCCAGCAGTGAAAATACAGGGGGAAGGTCACCCCTCCACTTT. Translation gives CASSENTGGRSPLHF.

The CDR3 DNA reads as TGTGCCAGCAGCACAATGGACAGGGCGGGCGAGCAGTACTTC. Residues: CASSTMDRAGEQYF. The chain couples TRBV5-4 to TRBJ2-7, with TRBD1 matching 8 bases. The length of the CDR3 is 14 residues. The trim removed 4 bases at V and 6 bases at J, leaving 9 bases unmatched. Germline CDR1 and CDR2: SGHNT and YYREEE (reference sequence).

The chain couples TRBV2 to TRBJ1-1, with D hard to call. CDR1 is SNHLY and CDR2 is FYNNEI in the germline V gene. Between the trimmed V and J ends, which lost 4 bases and 1 base, there was a span of 13 bases. This CDR3 has 15 residues. CDR3 sequence (DNA): TGTGCCAGCAGTGTAATCGGAGGCGGGAACACTGAAGCTTTCTTT. It yields the protein CASSVIGGGNTEAFF.

This sequence joins TRBV28 and TRBJ2-5, with TRBD1 matching 7 bases. Losses at the gene ends were 3 bases for V and 2 bases for J; bases not matched to a gene: 9. The CDR3 runs to 16 residues. Germline V gene sequence: CDR1 MDHEN, CDR2 SYDVKM. The DNA of the CDR3 is TGTGCCAGCAGTTTCCCCAACCGGGACAGACAAGAGACCCAGTACTTC. It encodes CASSFPNRDRQETQYF.

This chain links TRBV6-5 with TRBJ2-7; 10 bases align to TRBD2. The CDR3 is 15 residues long. V dropped 0 bases and J dropped 6; count of bases not matched to a gene: 5. CDR1 is MNHEY, CDR2 SVGAGI, per germline. The CDR3 DNA follows: TGTGCCAGCAGTTACTCGGGACTAGCGCGCTCCGAGCAGTACTTC. Its translation is CASSYSGLARSEQYF.

The genes are TRBV5-4 and TRBJ2-3; D possibly corresponds to TRBD2 (6 bases). V lost 2 bases and J lost 0, with 10 bases in between. Germline assignment: CDR1 SGHNT and CDR2 YYREEE (reference sequence). The CDR3 length is 15 residues. CDR3 sequence (DNA): TGTGCCAGCAGCTTAGGGAGGCCTAGCACAGATACGCAGTATTTT. Amino acid sequence: CASSLGRPSTDTQYF.

This chain joins TRBV5-5 and TRBJ1-5; D unclear. The CDR3 is 15 residues long. Deletions cut 0 bases from V and 1 base from J, with 8 bases between. Germline assignment: CDR1 SGHKS and CDR2 YYEKEE (reference sequence). The CDR3 protein is CASSLAYQSNQPQHF. For the CDR3, the DNA is TGTGCCAGCAGCTTGGCTTACCAGAGCAATCAGCCCCAGCATTTT.

The chain combines TRBV27 with TRBJ2-7; D not resolved. The CDR3 is made up of 13 amino acids. V was clipped by 3 bases and J by 7 bases, with 13 bases between them. The germline gives CDR1 MNHEY, CDR2 SMNVEV (reference sequence). The CDR3 loop is CASSFRGMKEQYF. DNA of the CDR3: TGTGCCAGCAGTTTCCGCGGTATGAAGGAGCAGTACTTC.

This clone occurred a few times. The rearrangement joins TRBV2 to TRBJ1-6, with TRBD1 identical over 7 bases. In germline, CDR1 is SNHLY, CDR2 FYNNEI. The CDR3 sequence is 14 residues long. V trimming: 5 bases; J trimming: 6 bases; junction bases outside the gene matches: 4. For the CDR3, the DNA is TGTGCCAGCAGTTCTGGACAGGTTAATTCACCCCTCCACTTT. Encoded protein: CASSSGQVNSPLHF.

V is TRBV5-5 and J is TRBJ2-3; no definite D call. The CDR3 loop spans 14 amino acids. Germline V gene sequence: CDR1 SGHKS, CDR2 YYEKEE (reference sequence). Trimming cost V 0 bases and J 2 bases, with 7 bases left between them. The CDR3 nucleotides are TGTGCCAGCAGCTTGGCATCACTCACAGATACGCAGTATTTT. This sequence encodes CASSLASLTDTQYF.

Here the CDR3 reads CASSFDLREGHETQYF. The CDR3 region has the DNA TGTGCCAGCAGCTTTGACCTTAGGGAGGGCCACGAGACCCAGTACTTC. The J gene is TRBJ2-5, the V gene TRBV7-9, with 7 bases fitting TRBD2. The CDR3 has 16 residues. Germline-derived CDR1 and CDR2 are SEHNR and FQNEAQ (reference sequence). The V and J ends lost 3 bases and 5 bases, in that order; junction bases with no gene match: 12.